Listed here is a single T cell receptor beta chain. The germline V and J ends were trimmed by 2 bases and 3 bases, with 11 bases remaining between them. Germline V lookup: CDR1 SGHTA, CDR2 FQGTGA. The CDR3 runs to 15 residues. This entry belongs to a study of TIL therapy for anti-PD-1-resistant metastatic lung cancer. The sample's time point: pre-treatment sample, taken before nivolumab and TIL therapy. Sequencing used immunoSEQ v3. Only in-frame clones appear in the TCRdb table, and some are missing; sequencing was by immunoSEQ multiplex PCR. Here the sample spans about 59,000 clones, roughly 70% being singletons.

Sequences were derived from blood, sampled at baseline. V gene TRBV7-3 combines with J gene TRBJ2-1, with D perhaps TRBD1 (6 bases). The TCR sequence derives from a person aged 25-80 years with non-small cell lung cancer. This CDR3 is CASSLSRGDYNEQFF. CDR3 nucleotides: TGTGCCAGCAGCTTATCCAGGGGCGACTACAATGAGCAGTTCTTC.